Shown below are 32 T cell receptor beta chains from a single sample sequenced in a study of siplizumab effects on memory and regulatory T cells (dated by TCRdb to 2018 to 2020). Antigens of these TCRs are unknown. Mixed lymphocyte reaction cells were cocultured at 37°C for about six days. Library creation used the immunoSEQ multiplex PCR assay. TCRdb provides this immuneACCESS table in a form limited to in-frame rearrangements. Some clones are lacking; in checked studies, under half of them reflect an unresolved V gene, and why the rest are absent is not known. This sample gives around 15,000 clones in total; less than 55% of them show up just once. The ten largest clonotypes hold 7.5% to 9% of the sample. The sample taken for sequencing was CFSE-low (dividing) CD4+ T cells sorted from an allogeneic mixed lymphocyte reaction. All receptors come from a human donor in good health; the cells came from an allogeneic mixed lymphocyte reaction. Some clones in this sample may be carry-over from other donors' samples.

This clone was seen a handful of times. The rearrangement links TRBV2 to TRBJ2-3; 10 bases align to TRBD1. The V gene end was trimmed by 8 bases and the J gene end by 4 bases; junction bases not matched to a gene: 6. Germline-derived CDR1 and CDR2 are SNHLY and FYNNEI. This CDR3 is built from 14 residues. The CDR3 nucleotides read TGTGCCAGCGTCCGGGACAGGGGCGCAGATACGCAGTATTTT. It translates to CASVRDRGADTQYF. Based on the CDR3 plus reference TRBV2 and TRBJ2-3, the full variable domain is EPEVTQTPSHQVTQMGQEVILRCVPISNHLYFYWYRQILGQKVEFLVSFYNNEISEKSEIFDDQFSVERPDGSNFTLKIRSTKLEDSAMYFCASVRDRGADTQYFGPGTRLTVL.

The chain carries TRBV10-2 and TRBJ2-1, with 7 positions matching TRBD2. This CDR3 contains 13 residues. The trim removed 7 bases at V and 10 bases at J, leaving 10 bases unmatched. The V gene's germline CDR1 is WSHSY and CDR2 SAAADI. CDR3 residues: CASTGKAGFEQFF. The DNA of the CDR3 is TGCGCCAGCACGGGCAAAGCGGGATTCGAGCAGTTCTTC.

The chain combines TRBV10-1 with TRBJ2-5, with unresolved D. Germline assignment: CDR1 WNHNN and CDR2 SYGVQD (reference sequence). Trimming removed 8 bases at V and 3 bases at J, with 4 bases between. The CDR3 is 10 amino acids. This chain's CDR3 is CASREETQYF. The CDR3 region has the DNA TGCGCCAGCCGCGAAGAGACCCAGTACTTC.

By sample share, this clone is medium-sized. V and J are TRBV7-3 and TRBJ1-2; TRBD1 agrees at 9 bases. V gave up 4 bases and J gave up 8 bases; unmatched junction bases: 8. The CDR3 runs 14 residues. Germline V gene data show CDR1 as SGHTA and CDR2 as FQGTGA. CDR3 nucleotide sequence: TGTGCCAGCAGCTGGGGACAGGGATTGGGAGGCTACACCTTC. It yields the protein CASSWGQGLGGYTF. Drawing the rest from reference TRBV7-3 and TRBJ1-2, the complete variable domain is GAGVSQTPSNKVTEKGKYVELRCDPISGHTALYWYRQSLGQGPEFLIYFQGTGAADDSGLPNDRFFAVRPEGSVSTLKIQRTERGDSAVYLCASSWGQGLGGYTFGSGTRLTVV.

This chain connects TRBV28 to TRBJ2-3; 7 bases line up with TRBD2. V was pared by 8 bases and J by 6 bases, with 14 bases of the junction left unmatched. The CDR3 consists of 15 residues. Germline values: CDR1 MDHEN, CDR2 SYDVKM. The CDR3, as DNA: TGTGCCAGCTCGGGGCTAGCGGACCCCCCGGATACGCAGTATTTT. This codes for CASSGLADPPDTQYF.

Note on this clone: Only one base separates this from a far larger clonotype, so it likely reflects a read error. The chain carries TRBV10-3 and TRBJ1-2, with D maybe TRBD1 (5 bases). This CDR3 has 14 residues. V lost 5 bases to trimming and J lost 7 bases, with 17 bases between them. The germline CDR1 and CDR2 sequences are ENHRY and SYGVKD. This CDR3 reads CAISYSTGFSGYTF. The CDR3, as DNA: TGTGCCATCAGTTACTCCACAGGTTTTTCTGGCTACACCTTC.

By sample fraction, this clone is medium-sized. The chain combines TRBV6-1 with TRBJ1-2; D may be TRBD1 (5 bases). The length of the CDR3 is 16 residues. Per germline, CDR1 MNHNS and CDR2 SASEGT. Trimming took off 3 bases at V and 4 bases at J, with 18 bases between the two ends. Here the CDR3 DNA reads TGTGCCAGCAGTGAGGGGCTTCTCGTTTATGGCTATGGCTACACCTTC. Translating it yields CASSEGLLVYGYGYTF.

This clone appeared once. The chain combines TRBV6-5 with TRBJ1-1; no clear D. The CDR3 extends over 14 amino acids. Germline V gene data show CDR1 as MNHEY and CDR2 as SVGAGI. The V gene lost 5 bases and the J gene lost 5 bases, with 15 bases spanning the gap. CDR3 residues: CASSPRPRGTEAFF. DNA for the CDR3: TGTGCCAGCAGTCCACGGCCCCGCGGGACTGAAGCTTTCTTT.

This clone is judged medium-sized (0.01 to 0.1%). The chain combines TRBV30 with TRBJ1-5; weak D call: TRBD1 (6 bases). This CDR3 is built from 16 residues. Trimming cost V 2 bases and J 0 bases, with 14 bases left between them. CDR1 and CDR2 (germline): GTSNPN, SVGIG (reference sequence). The CDR3, as DNA: TGTGCCTGGAGTCCCCGACAGGTCTATAGCAATCAGCCCCAGCATTTT. Translating gives CAWSPRQVYSNQPQHF.

The V call is TRBV29-1, the J call TRBJ2-6; TRBD2 is a possible D gene (6 bases). Germline V lookup: CDR1 SQVTM, CDR2 ANQGSEA. V dropped 1 base and J dropped 0 bases, with 10 bases sitting between them. The CDR3 has 16 residues. CDR3 amino acids: CSVEGGLSSGANVLTF. CDR3 bases: TGCAGCGTTGAAGGAGGACTAAGCTCTGGGGCCAACGTCCTGACTTTC. Together with reference TRBV29-1 and TRBJ2-6, the CDR3 gives the full variable domain: SAVISQKPSRDICQRGTSLTIQCQVDSQVTMMFWYRQQPGQSLTLIATANQGSEATYESGFVIDKFPISRPNLTFSTLTVSNMSPEDSSIYLCSVEGGLSSGANVLTFGAGSRLTVL.

This clone is labeled as medium-sized. The rearrangement joins TRBV7-9 to TRBJ1-2, with D possibly matching TRBD1 (6 bases). Germline loops: CDR1 SEHNR, CDR2 FQNEAQ (reference sequence). The germline V and J ends were trimmed by 2 bases and 10 bases, with 11 bases remaining between them. This CDR3 has 12 amino acids. CDR3 region: CASSLLGGHYTF. The CDR3 coding sequence is TGTGCCAGCAGCTTATTAGGGGGGCACTACACCTTC.

This clone was seen a single time. The chain is built from TRBV6-5 and TRBJ2-2; D perhaps matches TRBD2 (7 bases). The ends were cut back, 8 bases at V and 4 bases at J, with 14 bases in the middle. There are 14 residues in the CDR3. Germline lookup yields CDR1 MNHEY and CDR2 SVGAGI. In DNA form, the CDR3 reads TGTGCCAGCGGGCGGGGGCAAGGCACCGGGGAGCTGTTTTTT. It codes for CASGRGQGTGELFF.

The V gene is TRBV18, the J gene TRBJ2-3; a weak D match, TRBD2 (7 bases). Germline lookup yields CDR1 KGHSH and CDR2 LQKENI. The CDR3 is 14 residues long. Trimming took 1 base from V and 9 from J, leaving 14 bases between them. CDR3 DNA sequence: TGTGCCAGCTCACCACGGGACGGCGGGGGCACGCAGTATTTT. This codes for CASSPRDGGGTQYF.

The chain employs TRBV19 and TRBJ2-7; no clear D gene. Per germline, CDR1 LNHDA and CDR2 SQIVND (reference sequence). V was pared by 3 bases and J by 2 bases, with 8 bases between. CDR3 length: 13 residues. The DNA for the CDR3 is TGTGCCAGTAGTATCGGCCTCCCCTACGAGCAGTACTTC. This translates into CASSIGLPYEQYF.

The V and J genes are TRBV2 and TRBJ1-5, with D unresolved. This CDR3 has 13 residues. The V end was cut by 6 bases, the J end by 4 bases, with 10 bases between. Germline-derived CDR1 and CDR2 are SNHLY and FYNNEI. CDR3 protein: CASSPGENQPQHF. The CDR3 DNA sequence: TGTGCCAGCAGCCCCGGGGAAAATCAGCCCCAGCATTTT.

In regard to this clone: A read error may account for a junction end that differs from germline. The V gene is TRBV18, the J gene TRBJ2-7; 11 positions agree with TRBD2. This CDR3 is 15 amino acids long. Germline V gene sequence: CDR1 KGHSH, CDR2 LQKENI. For the CDR3, the DNA is TGTGCCAGCTCACCGGGACTAGCGGCATCCTACGAGCAGCACTTC. This gives the protein CASSPGLAASYEQHF.

This sequence joins TRBV7-9 and TRBJ1-2; D gene uncertain. This CDR3 is built from 14 residues. The germline V gene has CDR1 SEHNR and CDR2 FQNEAQ (reference sequence). Trimming shortened V by 1 base and J by 3 bases, and 9 bases separated the two germline ends. The CDR3 DNA sequence: TGTGCCAGCAGCTTAGGAGGAATGGACTATGGCTACACCTTC. This translates into CASSLGGMDYGYTF.

The gene calls are TRBV9 and TRBJ2-3; no reliable D call. Per the germline V gene, CDR1 is SGDLS and CDR2 is YYNGEE. The V gene lost 0 bases and the J gene lost 3 bases, with 8 bases spanning the gap. The CDR3 spans 14 residues. CDR3 sequence: CASSVGERTDTQYF. The CDR3 region has the DNA TGTGCCAGCAGCGTAGGAGAGAGAACAGATACGCAGTATTTT. Filled out from reference TRBV9 and TRBJ2-3, the complete variable domain reads DSGVTQTPKHLITATGQRVTLRCSPRSGDLSVYWYQQSLDQGLQFLIQYYNGEERAKGNILERFSAQQFPDLHSELNLSSLELGDSALYFCASSVGERTDTQYFGPGTRLTVL.

A few counts support this clone. This sequence joins TRBV6-5 and TRBJ1-1, with no clear D. The CDR3 extends over 15 amino acids. V was clipped by 0 bases and J by 0 bases, with 8 bases between them. Germline loops: CDR1 MNHEY, CDR2 SVGAGI. As DNA, the CDR3 is TGTGCCAGCAGTTACTCGGCGCCACTGAACACTGAAGCTTTCTTT. This encodes CASSYSAPLNTEAFF.

This rearrangement joins TRBV18 to TRBJ2-7, with 9 bases lining up with TRBD1. The CDR3 spans 15 residues. V dropped 4 bases and J dropped 3; count of bases not matched to a gene: 7. Per the germline V gene, CDR1 is KGHSH and CDR2 is LQKENI. The CDR3 DNA reads TGTGCCAGCTCACTACCAGGGGGACAGGGCTACGAGCAGTACTTC. Translation: CASSLPGGQGYEQYF.

The chain couples TRBV18 to TRBJ2-2; D could derive from TRBD1 or TRBD2 (5 bases each). The CDR3 extends over 15 amino acids. Trimming stripped 6 bases from V and 7 bases from J, with 18 bases between. From germline, CDR1 is KGHSH and CDR2 LQKENI. The CDR3 DNA sequence: TGTGCCAGCTCCCTTATTGGGGGAAGCGACGGGGAGCTGTTTTTT. Protein product: CASSLIGGSDGELFF.

In its sample, this clone ranks as medium-sized. J is TRBJ2-1 and V is TRBV19; D is unresolved. Per the germline V gene, CDR1 is LNHDA and CDR2 is SQIVND (reference sequence). V lost 0 bases to trimming and J lost 7 bases, with 16 bases between them. CDR3 length equals 16 residues. In DNA form, the CDR3 reads TGTGCCAGTAGTATAGAGGCCCGGCGGTGGGTTAATGAGCAGTTCTTC. This gives the protein CASSIEARRWVNEQFF.

The table lists this clone with a few counts. This sequence joins TRBV6-5 and TRBJ2-1; 11 bases are a match to TRBD1. This CDR3 contains 15 residues. The trim removed 5 bases at V and 4 bases at J, leaving 4 bases unmatched. Germline V gene data show CDR1 as MNHEY and CDR2 as SVGAGI. This chain's CDR3 is CASSQDRGHYNEQFF. The DNA for the CDR3 is TGTGCCAGCAGTCAGGACAGGGGGCATTACAATGAGCAGTTCTTC.

This rearrangement joins TRBV11-2 to TRBJ2-7, with 7 nucleotides matching TRBD2. The CDR3 extends over 16 amino acids. Losses at the gene ends were 3 bases for V and 2 bases for J; bases not matched to a gene: 10. CDR1 and CDR2 (germline): SGHAT, FQNNGV. This chain's CDR3 is CASSLFRLAEPYEQYF. Here the CDR3 DNA reads TGTGCCAGCAGCTTGTTTCGCCTAGCGGAGCCCTACGAGCAGTACTTC.

This chain uses TRBV11-2 with TRBJ2-1; the match to TRBD2 covers 8 bases. Unmatched junction bases numbered 4, after V lost 3 bases and J lost 9 bases. Germline CDR1 is SGHAT and CDR2 is FQNNGV. The CDR3 totals 13 residues. CDR3 loop: CASSLAGGGEQFF. The CDR3 nucleotides are TGTGCCAGCAGCTTGGCGGGAGGAGGTGAGCAGTTCTTC.

The rearrangement uses TRBV5-6 and TRBJ2-1, with 8 bases fitting TRBD1. The CDR3 is made up of 15 amino acids. Germline V CDR1 and CDR2: SGHDT, YYEEEE. The trim removed 3 bases at V and 0 bases at J, leaving 2 bases unmatched. The CDR3 DNA is TGTGCCAGCAGCTGGGACAGGAGCTCCTACAATGAGCAGTTCTTC. This codes for CASSWDRSSYNEQFF.

This clone was detected only once. The rearrangement uses TRBV19 and TRBJ1-4; 9 nucleotides match TRBD1. The V gene end was trimmed by 5 bases and the J gene end by 7 bases; junction bases not matched to a gene: 8. The CDR3 contains 15 residues. Germline V CDR1 and CDR2: LNHDA, SQIVND (reference sequence). The CDR3 DNA sequence: TGTGCCAGTAGTTCGACAGGGGGTCTCGGTGAAAAACTGTTTTTT. Its translation: CASSSTGGLGEKLFF.

This clone was seen more than once but under ten times. The rearrangement links TRBV15 to TRBJ1-5; D call uncertain. V was shortened by 2 bases and J by 0 bases, with 11 bases between the two germline ends. The germline V gene encodes CDR1 LNHNV and CDR2 YYDKDF (reference sequence). The CDR3 sequence is 16 residues long. CDR3 in DNA: TGTGCCACCAGCAGAAAAGGGTGGGATAGCAATCAGCCCCAGCATTTT. Its protein product is CATSRKGWDSNQPQHF.

This clone has just one count. The chain carries TRBV18 and TRBJ1-1; D possibly corresponds to TRBD1 (5 bases). V was pared by 1 base and J by 2 bases, with 17 bases between. Germline loops: CDR1 KGHSH, CDR2 LQKENI. This CDR3 has 17 amino acids. The chain's CDR3 is CASSPLPTGGVNTEAFF. DNA for the CDR3: TGTGCCAGCTCACCACTCCCAACGGGAGGGGTTAACACTGAAGCTTTCTTT.

The V gene is TRBV5-4, the J gene TRBJ1-1; D call uncertain. The V gene's germline CDR1 is SGHNT and CDR2 YYREEE (reference sequence). The V gene lost 4 bases and the J gene lost 1 base, with 17 bases spanning the gap. The CDR3 totals 16 residues. CDR3 coding DNA: TGTGCCAGCAGCCAAGACGCGACGGCGTCGAACACTGAAGCTTTCTTT. This encodes CASSQDATASNTEAFF.

This clone has just a few counts. V and J are TRBV4-1 and TRBJ1-5; weak D call: TRBD1 (6 bases). CDR1 is MGHRA and CDR2 is YSYEKL in the germline V gene. The V end was cut by 1 base, the J end by 3 bases, with 13 bases between. The CDR3 covers 16 residues. The CDR3 DNA follows: TGCGCCAGCAGCCAAGTGGGGAGGGGGAACAATCAGCCCCAGCATTTT. The encoded protein is CASSQVGRGNNQPQHF.

Within the sample, this clone is medium-sized (0.01 to 0.1%). V gene TRBV10-3 combines with J gene TRBJ1-2, with a tentative D call TRBD1 (6 bases). Germline V CDR1 and CDR2: ENHRY, SYGVKD. V lost 0 bases to trimming and J lost 3 bases, with 20 bases between them. The length of the CDR3 is 18 residues. The CDR3 loop is CAISESDRPGTLYYGYTF. Written as DNA, the CDR3 is TGTGCCATCAGTGAGTCCGACAGGCCGGGAACCCTTTACTATGGCTACACCTTC.